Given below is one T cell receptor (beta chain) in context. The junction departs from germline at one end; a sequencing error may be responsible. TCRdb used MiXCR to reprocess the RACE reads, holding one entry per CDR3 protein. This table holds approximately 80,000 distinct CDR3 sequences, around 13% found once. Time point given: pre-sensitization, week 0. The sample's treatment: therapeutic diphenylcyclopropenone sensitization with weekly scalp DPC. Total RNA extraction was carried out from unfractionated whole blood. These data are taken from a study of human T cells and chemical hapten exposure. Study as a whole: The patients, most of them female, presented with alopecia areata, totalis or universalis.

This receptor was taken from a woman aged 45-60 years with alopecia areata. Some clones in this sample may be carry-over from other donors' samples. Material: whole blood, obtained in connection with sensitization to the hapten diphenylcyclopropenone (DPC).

Here the CDR3 reads CASSRNRDASYEQCF. DNA for the CDR3: TGTGCCAGCAGCAGAAACCGGGACGCCTCCTACGAGCAGTGCTTC. V and J are TRBV11-2 and TRBJ2-7, with D perhaps being TRBD1 or TRBD2 (5 bases each). Looked up from germline, CDR1 is SGHAT and CDR2 is FQNNGV. The CDR3 is 15 residues long.